This is a list of T cell receptor beta chains from one sample in a study of STAT5B mutations in CD4+ large granular lymphocyte leukemia. Generated by immunoSEQ multiplex PCR, the TCRdb table keeps only in-frame clones and is missing some. The sample comprises nearly 45,000 clones, 80% to 90% of which are singletons, and less than 3% rests with the top ten. The sequencing input was CD4+ T cells from blood buffy coats. The receptors were sampled from a human donor in good health. Both conserved end residues are part of each CDR3. The order of the fields is J gene, V gene, clone size, CDR3 protein. Clone size is not always given. Where it is, it says once, few, many or a class for expanded clones.

j_gene: TRBJ2-2
v_gene: TRBV5-1
abundance: once
CDR3aa: CASSLIQGANTGELFF

j_gene: TRBJ2-3
v_gene: TRBV7-2
abundance: NA
CDR3aa: CASSHGGGRAPDTQYF

j_gene: TRBJ2-1
v_gene: TRBV28
abundance: NA
CDR3aa: CASSFFALVGEQFF

j_gene: TRBJ1-1
v_gene: TRBV5-4
abundance: NA
CDR3aa: CASSFNTEAFF

j_gene: TRBJ2-3
v_gene: TRBV9
abundance: NA
CDR3aa: CASSVASGRADTQYF

j_gene: TRBJ1-2
v_gene: TRBV7-4
abundance: NA
CDR3aa: CASSLDSAGGYGYTF

j_gene: TRBJ1-1
v_gene: TRBV7-2
abundance: NA
CDR3aa: CASSLAGSSEAFF

j_gene: TRBJ2-7
v_gene: TRBV14
abundance: NA
CDR3aa: CASSQDQAGGSYEQYF

j_gene: TRBJ1-2
v_gene: TRBV27
abundance: NA
CDR3aa: CASSPRTGWSYTF

j_gene: TRBJ1-3
v_gene: TRBV4-2
abundance: NA
CDR3aa: CASSQEWDGNTIYF

j_gene: TRBJ2-2
v_gene: TRBV7-2
abundance: NA
CDR3aa: CASSFGMGGGRTGELFF

j_gene: TRBJ1-1
v_gene: TRBV5-1
abundance: few
CDR3aa: CASSLAGVAKNTEAFF

j_gene: TRBJ2-7
v_gene: TRBV6-1
abundance: NA
CDR3aa: CASTGTGNYEQYF

j_gene: TRBJ1-3
v_gene: TRBV19
abundance: NA
CDR3aa: CASSGVHTRGNTIYF

j_gene: TRBJ2-7
v_gene: TRBV5-4
abundance: once
CDR3aa: CASRAGTSGVYEQYF

j_gene: TRBJ2-7
v_gene: TRBV7-9
abundance: NA
CDR3aa: CASSMQGVKYEQYF

j_gene: TRBJ1-2
v_gene: TRBV30
abundance: NA
CDR3aa: CAWSVQRVLYGYTF

j_gene: TRBJ1-5
v_gene: TRBV6-5
abundance: NA
CDR3aa: CASSPGGGSDQPQHF

j_gene: TRBJ1-5
v_gene: TRBV29-1
abundance: NA
CDR3aa: CSVGQGARSFQPQHF

j_gene: TRBJ1-4
v_gene: TRBV4-2
abundance: NA
CDR3aa: CATNPLGKEGEKLFF

j_gene: TRBJ2-7
v_gene: TRBV5-1
abundance: NA
CDR3aa: CASSLDGTPVLEQYF

j_gene: TRBJ2-3
v_gene: TRBV10-3
abundance: NA
CDR3aa: CAISGLAGATDTQYF

j_gene: TRBJ1-2
v_gene: TRBV2
abundance: few
CDR3aa: CASSERQNGYTF

j_gene: TRBJ1-3
v_gene: TRBV11-2
abundance: NA
CDR3aa: CASSLAFPDSALNTIYF

j_gene: TRBJ2-7
v_gene: TRBV14
abundance: NA
CDR3aa: CASSQVSASTGQYF

j_gene: TRBJ2-5
v_gene: TRBV14
abundance: NA
CDR3aa: CASSQGYTGLDRETQYF

j_gene: TRBJ2-2
v_gene: TRBV28
abundance: NA
CDR3aa: CASSPTPSTGELFF

j_gene: TRBJ2-2
v_gene: TRBV1
abundance: NA
CDR3aa: CTSSLGLAGGSNTGELFF

j_gene: TRBJ2-6
v_gene: TRBV6-4
abundance: NA
CDR3aa: CASSRQGGTGANVLTF